The 26 T cell receptor beta chains below all came from one sample that was sequenced in a study of blood T cell repertoires in COVID-19. Repertoires were generated with immunoSEQ multiplex PCR, while TCRdb's copy carries only in-frame clones and drops some. The profile shows some 87,000 clones, about 79% of them singletons. Sequencing was performed on peripheral blood. Every receptor here comes from a human donor in a cohort sampled during active COVID-19.

V usage is TRBV7-9 and J usage is TRBJ2-4, with a possible D match to TRBD1 (6 bases). Germline CDR1 is SEHNR and CDR2 is FQNEAQ (reference sequence). Trimming took 8 bases from V and 8 from J, leaving 19 bases between them. This CDR3 region has 14 residues. The CDR3 sequence is CASGRQGPTDIQYF. Here the CDR3 DNA reads TGTGCCAGCGGGCGGCAGGGGCCAACGGACATTCAGTACTTC.

The chain joins TRBV12-3 or TRBV12-4 to TRBJ2-5; weak D call: TRBD1 (5 bases). The CDR3 is made up of 13 amino acids. V lost 3 bases, J lost 2 bases, and 7 bases lay in between. This CDR3 is CASSFSGQETQYF. In DNA form, the CDR3 reads TGTGCCAGCAGTTTTTCAGGGCAAGAGACCCAGTACTTC.

The chain recombines TRBV2 with TRBJ1-6, with 7 nucleotides matching TRBD1. V shed 6 bases and J 0 bases; nucleotides not matched to a gene: 11. CDR1 SNHLY and CDR2 FYNNEI come from the germline V gene. The CDR3 runs 18 residues. CDR3 protein: CASSPTPGQSSYNSPLHF. In nucleotides, the CDR3 is TGTGCCAGCAGCCCCACACCGGGACAGAGCTCCTATAATTCACCCCTCCACTTT.

V and J are TRBV24-1 and TRBJ2-3, with D unclear. CDR3 length: 17 residues. The germline V and J ends were trimmed by 1 base and 1 base, with 14 bases remaining between them. Per the germline V gene, CDR1 is KGHDR and CDR2 is SFDVKD. The CDR3 spells CATSDFGQAGGTDTQYF. The CDR3, as DNA: TGTGCCACCAGTGATTTTGGGCAGGCCGGTGGCACAGATACGCAGTATTTT.

This chain connects TRBV12-3 or TRBV12-4 to TRBJ2-1, with TRBD2 as a possible D gene (6 bases). The CDR3 spans 13 residues. The V end was cut by 3 bases, the J end by 6 bases, with 9 bases between. The CDR3 loop is CASSFPGGNEQFF. The CDR3 region has the DNA TGTGCCAGCAGTTTTCCCGGGGGCAATGAGCAGTTCTTC.

The chain is built from TRBV5-1 and TRBJ2-3; D is undetermined. V was pared by 0 bases and J by 5 bases, with 10 bases between. CDR1 and CDR2 from the germline V gene are SGHRS and YFSETQ. The CDR3 has 14 amino acids. CDR3 residues: CASSLGTPRDTQYF. Here the CDR3 DNA reads TGCGCCAGCAGCTTGGGAACGCCGAGAGATACGCAGTATTTT.

The gene calls are TRBV4-1 and TRBJ2-3; 10 bases are shared with TRBD2. The CDR3 runs 19 residues. V shed 0 bases and J 7 bases; nucleotides not matched to a gene: 16. CDR1 is MGHRA and CDR2 is YSYEKL in the germline V gene. The CDR3, as DNA: TGCGCCAGCAGCCAAGATGAGCCCTTAGCGGGGGGTCTTGTGAATACGCAGTATTTT. This gives the protein CASSQDEPLAGGLVNTQYF.

V gene TRBV5-4 combines with J gene TRBJ2-3; TRBD1 matches 7 bases. This CDR3 region has 16 residues. Trimming took 5 bases from V and 2 from J; bases not matched to a gene: 11. Germline V gives CDR1 SGHNT, CDR2 YYREEE (reference sequence). DNA for the CDR3: TGTGCCAGCAGTCTTGGGACAGCCCACGCCACAGATACGCAGTATTTT. Its translation is CASSLGTAHATDTQYF.

The chain is built from TRBV7-6 and TRBJ2-7; 8 bases are shared with TRBD2. V was pared by 3 bases and J by 2 bases, with 6 bases of the junction left unmatched. The CDR3 spans 15 residues. Germline V gene data show CDR1 as SGHVS and CDR2 as FNYEAQ. The DNA of the CDR3 is TGTGCCAGCAGCTTTGGACTAGCCGGGACCTACGAGCAGTACTTC. This sequence encodes CASSFGLAGTYEQYF.

The chain has TRBV19 and TRBJ1-3, with D maybe TRBD1 (5 bases). Trimming left V 10 bases short and J 7 bases short, with 14 bases between. CDR1 is LNHDA, CDR2 SQIVND, per germline (reference sequence). The CDR3 has 12 residues. This CDR3 is CATLTVENTIYF. In nucleotides, the CDR3 is TGTGCCACTCTGACAGTAGAGAACACCATATATTTT.

This clone was counted only a few times. The junction and the germline gene differ at one end; a read error may be behind it. V gene TRBV11-2 combines with J gene TRBJ2-1, with D hard to call. Per the germline V gene, CDR1 is SGHAT and CDR2 is FQNNGV. This CDR3 comprises 12 residues. CDR3 region: CASSLALDFQIF. Written as DNA, the CDR3 is TGTGCCAGCAGCTTGGCCCTAGACTTTCAGATCTTC.

This clone showed up just once. The chain recombines TRBV2 with TRBJ2-3; no clear D. Germline V gives CDR1 SNHLY, CDR2 FYNNEI. The CDR3 has 12 residues. Trimming left V 2 bases short and J 9 bases short, with 9 bases between. Here the CDR3 reads CASSEQVGTQYF. In nucleotides, the CDR3 is TGTGCCAGCAGTGAACAGGTGGGCACGCAGTATTTT.

The chain couples TRBV6-4 to TRBJ2-1; D gene uncertain. Germline values: CDR1 MRHNA, CDR2 SNTAGT. V lost 3 bases to trimming and J lost 7 bases, with 16 bases between them. The CDR3 has 15 amino acids. The CDR3 DNA follows: TGTGCCAGCAGTGAACAGAGACACCCCAGGAATGAGCAGTTCTTC. This sequence encodes CASSEQRHPRNEQFF.

CDR3 protein: CAWSGETGGDYNSPLHF. The DNA of the CDR3 is TGTGCCTGGAGTGGGGAGACAGGGGGCGACTATAATTCACCCCTCCACTTT. The V gene is TRBV30, the J gene TRBJ1-6; TRBD1 aligns across 10 bases. The V gene end was trimmed by 1 base and the J gene end by 3 bases; junction bases not matched to a gene: 6. Germline CDR1 and CDR2: GTSNPN and SVGIG (reference sequence). CDR3 length: 17 residues.

The J gene is TRBJ1-1, the V gene TRBV7-2; weak D call: TRBD1 (6 bases). The CDR3 length is 15 residues. Trimming took 4 bases from V and 0 from J, leaving 12 bases between them. Germline lookup yields CDR1 SGHTA and CDR2 FQGNSA. CDR3 coding DNA: TGTGCCAGCAGCTGGGGGCTGTACATGAACACTGAAGCTTTCTTT. Protein: CASSWGLYMNTEAFF. Combining the CDR3 with reference TRBV7-2 and TRBJ1-1 gives the whole variable domain GAGVSQSPSNKVTEKGKDVELRCDPISGHTALYWYRQSLGQGLEFLIYFQGNSAPDKSGLPSDRFSAERTGGSVSTLTIQRTQQEDSAVYLCASSWGLYMNTEAFFGQGTRLTVV.

The J gene is TRBJ2-4, the V gene TRBV6-5, with D tentatively TRBD2 (5 bases). V was pared by 7 bases and J by 9 bases, with 10 bases between. This CDR3 is 11 amino acids long. Germline values: CDR1 MNHEY, CDR2 SVGAGI. The CDR3 here is CASTREGIQYF. Here the CDR3 DNA reads TGTGCCAGCACCCGAGAGGGCATTCAGTACTTC.

This sequence joins TRBV21-1 and TRBJ1-5; no DNA check was done on the table's D call, TRBD1. TRBV21-1 is recorded as a pseudogene. This CDR3 is built from 14 residues. This chain's CDR3 is CARINRFSNQPQHF. DNA for the CDR3: TGTGCCAGGATAAACAGGTTTAGCAATCAGCCCCAGCATTTT.

The chain carries TRBV6-5 and TRBJ2-4; D gene uncertain. In germline, CDR1 is MNHEY, CDR2 SVGAGI. There are 14 residues in the CDR3. V lost 6 bases to trimming and J lost 6 bases, with 15 bases between them. CDR3 amino acids: CASSNDIGRNIQYF. DNA of the CDR3: TGTGCCAGCAGCAACGACATCGGTAGAAACATTCAGTACTTC.

The chain carries TRBV30 and TRBJ2-3; weak D call: TRBD1 (5 bases). This CDR3 is 15 amino acids long. V was clipped by 2 bases and J by 3 bases, with 15 bases between them. Germline V CDR1 and CDR2: GTSNPN, SVGIG (reference sequence). The CDR3 loop reads CAWSFTGIGTDTQYF. For the CDR3, the DNA is TGTGCCTGGAGTTTTACAGGCATCGGGACAGATACGCAGTATTTT.

This sequence joins TRBV5-8 and TRBJ1-3, with D unclear. This CDR3 is 14 amino acids long. Trimming removed 4 bases from V and 0 bases from J, with 8 bases in between. Germline CDR1 SGHTS, CDR2 YDEGEE. For the CDR3, the DNA is TGTGCCAGCAGCACCCGGGGCTCTGGAAACACCATATATTTT. It encodes CASSTRGSGNTIYF.

J is TRBJ2-7 and V is TRBV28; D is unresolved. Trimming took off 2 bases at V and 0 bases at J, with 11 bases between the two ends. The CDR3 extends over 15 amino acids. Per germline, CDR1 MDHEN and CDR2 SYDVKM. CDR3 in amino acids: CASSLIWASSYEQYF. The CDR3 coding sequence is TGTGCCAGCAGTTTAATTTGGGCATCCTCCTACGAGCAGTACTTC.

CDR3 sequence: CANPTEDNYGYTF. For the CDR3, the DNA is TGTGCCAACCCGACAGAAGATAACTATGGCTACACCTTC. This chain connects TRBV2 to TRBJ1-2; D is possibly TRBD1 (5 bases). From germline, CDR1 is SNHLY and CDR2 FYNNEI. The CDR3 covers 13 residues. V was cut by 10 bases and J by 1 base, with 13 bases left in between.

V is TRBV5-1 and J is TRBJ1-5, with a weak D call TRBD1 (5 bases). The CDR3 runs to 14 residues. V lost 4 bases, J lost 7 bases, and 15 bases lay in between. CDR1 and CDR2 from the germline V gene are SGHRS and YFSETQ. The CDR3 loop reads CASSVGPGAQPQHF. DNA for the CDR3: TGCGCCAGCAGCGTAGGCCCTGGGGCCCAGCCCCAGCATTTT.

This clone was seen once. This chain uses TRBV19 with TRBJ2-1, with 7 positions matching TRBD2. Germline assignment: CDR1 LNHDA and CDR2 SQIVND (reference sequence). The CDR3 has 15 amino acids. V lost 2 bases and J lost 2; bases outside the gene matches: 3. CDR3 nucleotides: TGTGCCAGTAGTATAAGCGGGGTAACCTACAATGAGCAGTTCTTC. Protein sequence: CASSISGVTYNEQFF.

This clone has only a few counts. This chain connects TRBV29-1 to TRBJ1-1; tentative D call: TRBD1 (5 bases). V lost 2 bases and J lost 3, with 10 bases in between. This CDR3 is built from 13 residues. Germline V gene lookup returns CDR1 SQVTM and CDR2 ANQGSEA. The CDR3 loop is CSVEQGGDTEAFF. The CDR3 DNA is TGCAGCGTTGAACAGGGAGGGGACACTGAAGCTTTCTTT.

The rearrangement joins TRBV11-2 to TRBJ1-2; D is ambiguous. The CDR3 loop spans 14 amino acids. Germline-derived CDR1 and CDR2 are SGHAT and FQNNGV. The germline V and J ends were trimmed by 1 base and 4 bases, with 10 bases remaining between them. The CDR3 coding sequence is TGTGCCAGCAGCTTAGTTGGTGGCAGCTATGGCTACACCTTC. Residues: CASSLVGGSYGYTF.